This TCR beta chain was identified in a study of cytomegalovirus exposure and HLA in healthy donors. Study-level findings and limits: An assumption of roughly uniform sequencing depth across donors underlay the presence/absence analyses.

Worth noting for this clone: As yet, its antigen is unknown.

Primers for the PCR totalled 60 Vbeta and 13 Jbeta. Data came from immunoSEQ multiplex PCR; TCRdb stores just in-frame clones and leaves some out. This sample lists tens of thousands of clones; its ten largest clones have under 2%. CDR3 length: 12 amino acids. Trimming removed 3 bases at V and 3 bases at J, with 6 bases between. Looked up from germline, CDR1 is MDHEN and CDR2 is SYDVKM. The V gene is TRBV28, the J gene TRBJ2-7, with D uncertain. The source is a woman in her thirties in good health and CMV-seronegative. Sequences were obtained from PBMCs. The CDR3 coding sequence is TGTGCCAGCAGTTTTGCAGTCTACGAGCAGTACTTC. This sequence encodes CASSFAVYEQYF.